This T cell receptor beta chain was obtained from a study of OX40 agonist ivuxolimab in advanced cancers. It was autoimmune disease history or systemic immunosuppression that excluded patients. The germline gives CDR1 MNHEY, CDR2 SMNVEV (reference sequence). This CDR3 has 13 residues. V was clipped by 10 bases and J by 1 base, with 13 bases between them. Profiling relied on immunoSEQ multiplex PCR, and the TCRdb table lists in-frame clones only, not all of them. The sample shows 12,000 to 15,000 clones, almost 80% of them seen only once. The specimen was CD4+ or CD8+ T cells sorted from blood, collected in a trial of the OX40 agonist ivuxolimab. V and J are TRBV27 and TRBJ2-5; D is ambiguous. The clonotype was recovered from an adult with an advanced solid tumor such as melanoma, head and neck, liver or kidney cancer. CDR3 region: CATRVVSQETQYF. CDR3 coding DNA: TGTGCCACCCGGGTCGTATCCCAAGAGACCCAGTACTTC.